This TCR beta chain was recorded in a study of T cells in Graves' hyperthyroidism and ophthalmopathy. Study details: Peripheral blood samples were taken at initial diagnosis, prior to any treatment.

V dropped 2 bases and J dropped 2; count of bases not matched to a gene: 4. The CDR3 extends over 16 amino acids. Germline CDR1 is MNHNY and CDR2 is SVGAGI (reference sequence). If no ophthalmopathy progression occurred within 18 months, Graves' hyperthyroidism was stable. PBMCs were collected from a 10 ml volume of fresh peripheral blood. Authors of the study amplified TCR beta CDR3 regions from RNA transcripts. In the first-round RT-PCR of the TCR CDR3, the HTBI primer set was used. Using its own MiXCR run on the multiplex PCR reads, TCRdb lists one record per CDR3 protein. The sample holds about 840,000 distinct CDR3 sequences, 38% seen once.

What was sequenced was blood. The chain recombines TRBV6-6 with TRBJ1-3; 9 positions match TRBD1. The receptor's source is a man younger than 35 with Graves' hyperthyroidism. The CDR3 sequence is CASSYGQGPPGNTIYF. The DNA of the CDR3 is TGTGCCAGCAGTTACGGACAGGGGCCACCTGGAAACACCATATATTTT.